This T cell receptor beta chain was identified in a study of identical twins. This CDR3 spans 16 amino acids. The V and J ends lost 0 bases and 3 bases, in that order; junction bases with no gene match: 8. Germline V lookup: CDR1 LNHNV, CDR2 YYDKDF (reference sequence). Each CDR3 protein is one row after TCRdb ran MiXCR on the 5' RACE reads. The sample holds 1.5 million to 2 million distinct CDR3 sequences, around 29% seen once. The source is a newborn girl in good health. The chain uses TRBV15 and TRBJ2-7; 7 nucleotides align to TRBD2. The specimen was cord blood. CDR3 in amino acids: CATSREPPRGDYEQYF. The CDR3 DNA sequence: TGTGCCACCAGCAGAGAACCCCCTCGGGGGGACTACGAGCAGTACTTC.